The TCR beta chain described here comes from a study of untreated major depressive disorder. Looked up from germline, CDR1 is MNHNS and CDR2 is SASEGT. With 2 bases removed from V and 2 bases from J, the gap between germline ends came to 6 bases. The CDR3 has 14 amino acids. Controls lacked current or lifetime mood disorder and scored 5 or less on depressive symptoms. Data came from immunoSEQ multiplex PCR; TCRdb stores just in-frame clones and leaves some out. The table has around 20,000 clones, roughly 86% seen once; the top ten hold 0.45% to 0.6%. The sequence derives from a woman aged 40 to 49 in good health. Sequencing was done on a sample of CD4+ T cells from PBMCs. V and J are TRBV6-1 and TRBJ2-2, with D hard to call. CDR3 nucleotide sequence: TGTGCCAGCAGTGAAAGTCCCAACACCGGGGAGCTGTTTTTT. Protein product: CASSESPNTGELFF.